This note documents a single T cell receptor (beta chain) sequence. Its specificity is not known. Combining a sample-barcoded 5' primer with a J-beta primer mix, a second PCR ran for roughly 6 to 12 cycles. TCRdb fed the 5' RACE reads into MiXCR, producing one record per CDR3 protein. Of about 970,000 distinct CDR3 sequences detected, roughly 51% appear once; the ten largest clones hold 20% to 25%. V was cut by 5 bases and J by 0 bases, with 8 bases left in between. This CDR3 contains 13 residues. Per the germline V gene, CDR1 is ENHRY and CDR2 is SYGVKD. The amount of total RNA extracted per sample was at least 6 micrograms. This sample is drawn from a study of blood T cells in healthy people across ages. Study-wide points: TCR beta diversity, measured per million T cells, fell in a roughly linear way with age. The diversity estimates, figures obtained from one million T cells, were considered underestimates. Higher diversity, along with more naive CD4+ cells, distinguished long-lived donors from aged donors.

The sequence derives from an older woman in good health. This chain links TRBV10-3 with TRBJ2-7, with unresolved D. The specimen sequenced was blood. The DNA of the CDR3 is TGTGCCATCAGTACTCAAAGCTCCTACGAGCAGTACTTC. This encodes CAISTQSSYEQYF.